Sequencing of this T cell receptor (beta chain) was carried out in a study of chemoradiotherapy in HPV16-positive cancers (dated 2022 in TCRdb). Notes on the research overall: Using functional T-cell assays on cells from two HPV16-positive patients, the researchers defined candidate HPV-specific T-cell clones and common TCR motifs. The study asked whether T-cell immunity against the HPV oncoproteins E6 and E7 changes during chemoradiotherapy and whether it affects survival. Next, the candidate HPV-specific TCRs and motifs were followed in TCR repertoires from over 85 patients with HPV-related cancers. Here is what the overall study found, with its caveats: In HPV16-positive patients, expansion of HPV-responsive T cells during chemoradiotherapy was associated with improved recurrence-free survival. Expansion of candidate HPV-specific clones and E7-related TCR motifs was observed in the tumor microenvironment during treatment, whereas no such expansion was observed for non-HPV-specific T cells. Only two HPV16-positive patients were used to derive the functional definition of HPV-specific T cells, and the survival association was reported for HPV16-positive patients.

Because repertoires were sampled repeatedly during chemoradiotherapy, clonal expansion in the tumor microenvironment could be followed. The library was made by the immunoSEQ multiplex PCR assay. TCRdb obtained this table from immuneACCESS and retained in-frame rearrangements with V and J assigned. These tables miss some clones; where compared with another copy, unresolved V genes account for less than half of the shortfall, and the remainder is unexplained. The sample yields 2,500 to 3,500 clones; around nine tenths were counted once. The leading ten clones occupy about 2.5% of the sample. The CDR3 sequence holds 11 residues, the cysteine and phenylalanine included. The kept DNA is CDR3 alone, 33 bases in frame from the first base. V lost 6 bases and J lost 6 bases; the stretch between them is 7 bases long. CDR1 and CDR2 are drawn from the germline V gene (reference sequence): SEHNR, FQNEAQ. As regards this clone: Its antigen remains undetermined. No much larger clone exists at a distance of one base, and base qualities are not known.

Sample: tumor tissue, taken from a patient who underwent chemoradiotherapy. This clonotype originated in a human donor with HPV-associated anogenital cancer. This chain is built from TRBV7-9 and TRBJ2-3; D gene: possibly TRBD1, on 6 matching bases. The DNA is TGTGCCAGCAGTCAGGGGGATACGCAGTATTTT. The resulting protein is CASSQGDTQYF.